The 26 T cell receptor beta chains listed next were all sequenced from one sample in a study of T cells in Graves' hyperthyroidism and ophthalmopathy. Amplified TCR beta CDR3 regions derived from RNA transcripts. Primed by the HTBI set, a first-round RT-PCR was run on the TCR CDR3. A single record per CDR3 protein comes from TCRdb applying MiXCR to the multiplex PCR reads. Of fewer than 450,000 distinct CDR3 sequences listed, about 18% were seen once; the top ten hold around a third. Sample: blood. The receptors were gathered from a woman in her twenties or thirties with Graves' hyperthyroidism that later progressed to Graves' ophthalmopathy.

This clonotype was recorded many times. The V call is TRBV3-1, the J call TRBJ2-5, with TRBD1 matching over 10 bases. CDR1 is LGHDT, CDR2 YNNKEL, per germline (reference sequence). V lost 5 bases and J lost 5; bases outside the gene matches: 8. The CDR3 totals 15 residues. In nucleotides, the CDR3 is TGTGCCAGCAGCTCCGGGACAGGGGTCTGGGAGACCCAGTACTTC. Encoded protein: CASSSGTGVWETQYF.

V usage is TRBV11-2 and J usage is TRBJ1-1, with 10 bases identical to TRBD1. Germline V gene sequence: CDR1 SGHAT, CDR2 FQNNGV. The V segment lost 3 bases and the J segment 5 bases; nucleotides outside the gene matches: 21. The CDR3 runs 20 residues. This chain's CDR3 is CASSFRHYFSRDRGGTEAFF. DNA for the CDR3: TGTGCCAGCAGCTTTCGTCATTACTTTTCCCGGGACAGGGGAGGAACTGAAGCTTTCTTT.

This clonotype was detected ten times or more. The chain uses TRBV5-6 and TRBJ2-3, with D possibly being TRBD1 (6 bases). This CDR3 is 14 amino acids long. Looked up from germline, CDR1 is SGHDT and CDR2 is YYEEEE. V lost 4 bases, J lost 1 base, and 10 bases lay in between. The DNA of the CDR3 is TGTGCCAGCAGCCCGGACAGTGGCACAGATACGCAGTATTTT. Translating it yields CASSPDSGTDTQYF.

The chain has TRBV20-1 and TRBJ2-6; D not certain. Germline V CDR1 and CDR2: DFQATT, SNEGSKA (reference sequence). The CDR3 loop spans 14 amino acids. The ends were cut back, 0 bases at V and 0 bases at J, with 3 bases in the middle. CDR3 coding DNA: TGCAGTGCTAGAGACATCTCTGGGGCCAACGTCCTGACTTTC. This translates into CSARDISGANVLTF.

About this clonotype: This sequence may be a read error, since a much larger clone differs from it by one base. The J gene is TRBJ2-3, the V gene TRBV2, with TRBD2 identical over 9 bases. The length of the CDR3 is 16 residues. Germline V gene sequence: CDR1 SNHLY, CDR2 FYNNEI. J gave up 2 bases and V 4 bases, and 7 bases lay outside the gene matches. The CDR3 region is CASSAGLASPTDTQYF. In DNA form, the CDR3 reads TGTGCCAGCAGTGCTGGACTAGCGAGTCCCACAGATACGCAGTATTTT.

This clonotype was detected many times. The V call is TRBV10-3, the J call TRBJ2-1; D possibly corresponds to TRBD2 (6 bases). CDR1 is ENHRY, CDR2 SYGVKD, per germline. The CDR3 sequence is 15 residues long. Trimming cost V 6 bases and J 9 bases, with 21 bases left between them. CDR3 nucleotide sequence: TGTGCCATCAGAGAAAGCGGGTCCGGCCAGGGTGAGCAGTTCTTC. It codes for CAIRESGSGQGEQFF.

This clonotype showed up many times. The chain couples TRBV7-9 to TRBJ2-2, with 8 nucleotides matching TRBD1. The CDR3 totals 18 residues. The germline gives CDR1 SEHNR, CDR2 FQNEAQ (reference sequence). The J segment lost 5 bases and the V segment lost 2 bases, leaving 13 bases of the junction unmatched. The CDR3 DNA follows: TGTGCCAGCAGCTTATTCTCCAGGGGGCATCGGTGGACCGGGGAGCTGTTTTTT. Its translation is CASSLFSRGHRWTGELFF.

J is TRBJ1-4 and V is TRBV3-1, with no clear D. The V gene lost 4 bases and the J gene lost 0 bases, with 6 bases spanning the gap. The CDR3 totals 14 residues. CDR1 and CDR2 from the germline V gene are LGHDT and YNNKEL (reference sequence). CDR3 DNA: TGTGCCAGCAGCCTCGGAGCAACTAATGAAAAACTGTTTTTT. Translating it yields CASSLGATNEKLFF.

Concerning this clonotype: A clone one base away is much larger, so this may be a read error. This sequence joins TRBV30 and TRBJ1-1, with 8 bases that match TRBD1. CDR1 and CDR2 from the germline V gene are GTSNPN and SVGIG (reference sequence). The CDR3 is 13 amino acids. Unmatched junction bases numbered 0, after V lost 3 bases and J lost 0 bases. The CDR3 sequence: CAWRTGVNTEAFF. CDR3 coding DNA: TGTGCCTGGAGGACAGGGGTGAACACTGAAGCTTTCTTT.

With regard to this clonotype: This could be a read error, since a much larger clone is one nucleotide away. The chain couples TRBV6-1 to TRBJ1-2; D remains ambiguous. V lost 5 bases, J lost 8 bases, and 12 bases lay in between. The CDR3 is 12 residues long. Germline loops: CDR1 MNHNS, CDR2 SASEGT. In DNA form, the CDR3 reads TGTGCCAGCAGTACGGACCTGAAGGGCTACACCTTC. It yields the protein CASSTDLKGYTF.

The sample holds a few counts of this clonotype. This chain links TRBV20-1 with TRBJ1-2; 9 bases are a match to TRBD1. This CDR3 contains 15 residues. V lost 6 bases and J lost 0; bases outside the gene matches: 8. Looked up from germline, CDR1 is DFQATT and CDR2 is SNEGSKA (reference sequence). CDR3 sequence (DNA): TGCAGTGCAAGGACAGGGGTTTCGGCTAACTATGGCTACACCTTC. Protein product: CSARTGVSANYGYTF.

The CDR3 reads CASSQATRVGYEQYF. The CDR3 nucleotides are TGTGCCAGCAGCCAAGCGACGAGGGTGGGTTACGAGCAGTACTTC. The chain links TRBV14 to TRBJ2-7; D perhaps matches TRBD2 (5 bases). CDR1 and CDR2 (germline): SGHDN, FVKESK. The CDR3 length is 15 residues. Deletions cut 1 base from V and 4 bases from J, with 14 bases between.

The V call is TRBV4-1, the J call TRBJ1-6, with D perhaps matching TRBD1 (5 bases). This CDR3 region has 20 residues. The ends were cut back, 0 bases at V and 5 bases at J, with 23 bases in the middle. The germline gives CDR1 MGHRA, CDR2 YSYEKL. CDR3 sequence (DNA): TGCGCCAGCAGCCAAGATATCATGGTTGGGAGGGGAATAGATAATTCACCCCTCCACTTT. Translating it yields CASSQDIMVGRGIDNSPLHF.

This clonotype was detected a few times. The CDR3 DNA reads TGTGCCAGTGGGAAAACCGGGACCACGCGTGAGCAGTACTTC. It codes for CASGKTGTTREQYF. The chain uses TRBV27 and TRBJ2-7; D is perhaps TRBD1 or TRBD2 (5 bases each). The CDR3 covers 14 residues. The V and J ends lost 9 bases and 7 bases respectively, with 22 bases between them. The V gene's germline CDR1 is MNHEY and CDR2 SMNVEV (reference sequence).

This CDR3 reads CASSLYPSGASYNEQFF. The CDR3, as DNA: TGTGCCAGCAGTTTATATCCCAGCGGGGCCTCCTACAATGAGCAGTTCTTC. The chain uses TRBV27 and TRBJ2-1; 7 bases are shared with TRBD2. Germline V CDR1 and CDR2: MNHEY, SMNVEV (reference sequence). The CDR3 covers 17 residues. V was pared by 1 base and J by 0 bases, with 6 bases of the junction left unmatched.

This clonotype was observed many times. The V call is TRBV5-1, the J call TRBJ1-6; no reliable D call. From germline, CDR1 is SGHRS and CDR2 YFSETQ. Trimming shortened V by 3 bases and J by 7 bases, and 11 bases separated the two germline ends. This CDR3 is 14 amino acids long. The CDR3 reads CASSSQAGNSPLHF. The CDR3 bases are TGCGCCAGCAGCTCACAAGCAGGAAATTCACCCCTCCACTTT.

This clonotype was seen many times. The chain links TRBV28 to TRBJ1-2; D remains unclear. The germline V gene has CDR1 MDHEN and CDR2 SYDVKM. Between the trimmed V and J ends, which lost 2 bases and 8 bases, there was a span of 12 bases. CDR3 length: 13 amino acids. In DNA form, the CDR3 reads TGTGCCAGCAGTTTAGCTTACCCCAGGGGCTACACCTTC. This codes for CASSLAYPRGYTF.

This sequence joins TRBV3-1 and TRBJ2-1, with a tentative D call TRBD2 (5 bases). V shed 4 bases and J shed 7 bases, with 17 bases lying between them. Germline V gene sequence: CDR1 LGHDT, CDR2 YNNKEL (reference sequence). The CDR3 contains 15 residues. The CDR3 DNA is TGTGCCAGCAGCCGGGCCCTCGGGAAAAAAAATGAGCAGTTCTTC. Translation gives CASSRALGKKNEQFF.

This clonotype has only a few counts. The chain is built from TRBV5-6 and TRBJ2-1, with TRBD1 matching 7 bases. V lost 4 bases and J lost 4; bases outside the gene matches: 8. The germline V gene encodes CDR1 SGHDT and CDR2 YYEEEE. This CDR3 spans 15 amino acids. The CDR3 is CASSIYGQAYNEQFF. In DNA form, the CDR3 reads TGTGCCAGCAGCATATACGGACAGGCTTACAATGAGCAGTTCTTC.

This clonotype was counted many times. The chain carries TRBV7-2 and TRBJ1-4, with D perhaps matching TRBD1 (6 bases). Trimming removed 8 bases from V and 8 bases from J, with 21 bases in between. This CDR3 is 15 amino acids long. CDR1 is SGHTA, CDR2 FQGNSA, per germline. CDR3 in amino acids: CASGKAGLRGEKLFF. The CDR3 region has the DNA TGTGCCAGCGGAAAAGCGGGCCTTAGGGGGGAAAAACTGTTTTTT.

This clonotype was recorded at least ten times. This chain joins TRBV19 and TRBJ1-1; D uncertain. The CDR3 is made up of 12 amino acids. Germline CDR1 reads LNHDA; CDR2 reads SQIVND (reference sequence). The ends were cut back, 9 bases at V and 6 bases at J, with 14 bases in the middle. For the CDR3, the DNA is TGTGCCAGCAGTCTAGGGCCCTCTGAAGCTTTCTTT. Translated, it gives CASSLGPSEAFF.

This clonotype was counted ten times or more. The chain couples TRBV28 to TRBJ2-1, with D unresolved. The germline V gene encodes CDR1 MDHEN and CDR2 SYDVKM. Trimming took 2 bases from V and 0 from J, leaving 5 bases between them. The CDR3 length is 14 residues. In DNA form, the CDR3 reads TGTGCCAGCAGTTTAAATCCCTCCTACAATGAGCAGTTCTTC. Translated: CASSLNPSYNEQFF. The entire variable domain, with the rest obtained from reference TRBV28 and TRBJ2-1, is as follows: DVKVTQSSRYLVKRTGEKVFLECVQDMDHENMFWYRQDPGLGLRLIYFSYDVKMKEKGDIPEGYSVSREKKERFSLILESASTNQTSMYLCASSLNPSYNEQFFGPGTRLTVL.

This clonotype has a count of ten or more. The gene calls are TRBV11-2 and TRBJ2-3, with D maybe TRBD1 (5 bases). The germline V gene has CDR1 SGHAT and CDR2 FQNNGV. Trimming removed 6 bases at V and 2 bases at J, with 12 bases between. The length of the CDR3 is 14 residues. The CDR3 DNA is TGTGCCAGCAGTTTATGGACACCCACAGATACGCAGTATTTT. Protein product: CASSLWTPTDTQYF.

This clonotype was detected only a few times. This chain uses TRBV4-1 with TRBJ1-5, with D perhaps TRBD1 (5 bases). Germline V gene sequence: CDR1 MGHRA, CDR2 YSYEKL. The CDR3 extends over 15 amino acids. V was shortened by 3 bases and J by 5 bases, with 14 bases between the two germline ends. The CDR3 DNA reads TGCGCCAGCAGCCAGGCTACAGGCCTGGATCAGCCCCAGCATTTT. Protein sequence: CASSQATGLDQPQHF.

Many counts were recorded for this clonotype. V usage is TRBV2 and J usage is TRBJ2-7, with D perhaps TRBD2 (5 bases). The CDR3 is 15 amino acids. CDR1 is SNHLY, CDR2 FYNNEI, per germline. Between the trimmed V and J ends, which lost 0 bases and 4 bases, there was a span of 13 bases. As DNA, the CDR3 is TGTGCCAGCAGTGAAGCGAGCGGACTTCTATACGAGCAGTACTTC. It yields the protein CASSEASGLLYEQYF. Complete variable domain (other parts from reference TRBV2 and TRBJ2-7): EPEVTQTPSHQVTQMGQEVILRCVPISNHLYFYWYRQILGQKVEFLVSFYNNEISEKSEIFDDQFSVERPDGSNFTLKIRSTKLEDSAMYFCASSEASGLLYEQYFGPGTRLTVT.

The chain combines TRBV5-1 with TRBJ2-3, with 7 positions matching TRBD1. CDR3 length: 15 residues. J was trimmed by 2 bases and V by 4 bases; bases with no gene match: 7. CDR1 SGHRS and CDR2 YFSETQ come from the germline V gene. The CDR3 region is CASSGLTGYTDTQYF. In DNA, the CDR3 is TGCGCCAGCAGCGGATTGACAGGGTACACAGATACGCAGTATTTT.